This T cell receptor (beta chain) was obtained from a study of cytomegalovirus exposure and HLA in healthy donors. Findings and limits, study-wide: What was likely a sequencing artifact was a cluster of highly shared sequence variants. In most subjects, TCR beta sequences reportedly gave accurate predictions of HLA-A and HLA-B alleles. Common viral pathogens were later found to be apparently linked to several of the most significant clusters.

Trimming took 0 bases from V and 1 from J, leaving 10 bases between them. There are 16 residues in the CDR3. Looked up from germline, CDR1 is MNHEY and CDR2 is SVGAGI. A remark on this clone: Its antigen is currently unknown.

60 Vbeta and 13 Jbeta primers were used in PCR. Assay used: immunoSEQ multiplex PCR; TCRdb lists only in-frame clones, some missing. Of 120,000 or so clones detected, around three quarters appear once; the ten largest clones hold 6.3%. V and J are TRBV6-5 and TRBJ2-1; the D gene is possibly TRBD2 (6 bases). The TCR comes from a woman aged 40-49 years in good health and CMV-seronegative. The sequencing sample was made of PBMCs. CDR3 in amino acids: CASSYSIAESYNEQFF. The CDR3 DNA is TGTGCCAGCAGTTACTCAATAGCGGAGTCCTACAATGAGCAGTTCTTC.